The source of this T cell receptor (beta chain) is a study of cytomegalovirus exposure and HLA in healthy donors. Looking at the study overall: In an earlier analysis, 117 million unique TCR beta sequences were found from some 170 million T cells. Whole-study results and caveats: CMV serostatus was the only immune exposure information that was available.

About this clone: What it recognizes is unknown.

PCR was performed using 60 Vbeta and 13 Jbeta primers. Sequencing was performed with immunoSEQ multiplex PCR; in TCRdb, only in-frame clones are kept and a portion is missing. The sample lists 130,000 to 150,000 clones; over 65% were seen once. Trimming cost V 4 bases and J 3 bases, with 11 bases left between them. The CDR3 is made up of 13 amino acids. CDR1 is SGHTS and CDR2 is YDEGEE in the germline V gene. The chain joins TRBV5-8 to TRBJ2-7, with D unclear. This clonotype originated in a man aged 35-49 years in good health and CMV-seropositive. The sequencing sample was made of PBMCs. The CDR3 bases are TGTGCCAGCAGCGACCAGGAAGACTACGAGCAGTACTTC. Protein: CASSDQEDYEQYF.